This T cell receptor (beta chain) was captured in a study of cytotoxic CD8 clonotypes in ibrutinib-treated CLL. Broader study findings: Exceeding age-matched healthy donors, baseline clonality also tracked the counts of circulating CD8+ T cells.

On this clone: Its antigen is currently unknown.

Assay: immunoSEQ multiplex PCR; the TCRdb copy retains only in-frame clones and omits some. The sample yields around 310,000 clones, 70% to 80% seen once. This CDR3 region has 11 residues. Trimming removed 8 bases from V and 5 bases from J, with 7 bases in between. Germline lookup yields CDR1 MNHEY and CDR2 SVGAGI. Source: PBMCs, taken before ibrutinib treatment. The TCR sequence derives from a human donor with chronic lymphocytic leukemia. The chain has TRBV6-5 and TRBJ2-1; possible D gene TRBD2, 5 bases. The CDR3: CASRGNNEQFF. CDR3 in DNA: TGTGCCAGCCGAGGGAACAATGAGCAGTTCTTC.